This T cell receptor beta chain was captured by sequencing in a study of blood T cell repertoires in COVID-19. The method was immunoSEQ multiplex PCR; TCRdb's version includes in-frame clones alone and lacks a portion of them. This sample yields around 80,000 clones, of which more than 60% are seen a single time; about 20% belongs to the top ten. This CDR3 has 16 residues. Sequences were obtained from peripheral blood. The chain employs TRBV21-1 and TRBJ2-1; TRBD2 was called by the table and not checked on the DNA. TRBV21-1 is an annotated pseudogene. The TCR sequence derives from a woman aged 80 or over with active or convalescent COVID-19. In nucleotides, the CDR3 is TGTGCCAGCAGCGAAATACTAGCGGGGACTTTAGATGAGCAGTTCTTC. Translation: CASSEILAGTLDEQFF.